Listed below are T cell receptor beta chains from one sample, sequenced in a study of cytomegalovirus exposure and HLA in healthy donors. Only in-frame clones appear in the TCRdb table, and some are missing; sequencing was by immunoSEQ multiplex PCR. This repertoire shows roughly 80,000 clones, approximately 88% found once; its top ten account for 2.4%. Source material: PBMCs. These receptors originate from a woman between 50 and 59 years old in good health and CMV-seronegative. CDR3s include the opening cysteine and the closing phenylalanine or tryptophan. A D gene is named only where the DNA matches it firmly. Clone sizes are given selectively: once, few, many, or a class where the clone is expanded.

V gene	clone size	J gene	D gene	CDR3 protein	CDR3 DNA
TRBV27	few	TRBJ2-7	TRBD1	CASSLGGTGAYEQYF	TGTGCCAGCAGTTTAGGAGGGACAGGGGCCTACGAGCAGTACTTC
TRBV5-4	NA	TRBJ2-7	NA	CASSLGTASYEQYF	TGTGCCAGCAGCTTGGGGACAGCTTCCTACGAGCAGTACTTC
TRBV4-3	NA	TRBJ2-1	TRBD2	CASSQSGGGFNNEQFF	TGCGCCAGCAGCCAGAGCGGGGGGGGCTTTAACAATGAGCAGTTCTTC
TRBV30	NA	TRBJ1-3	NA	CAWGGVHGPGNTIYF	TGTGCCTGGGGGGGGGTTCACGGCCCTGGAAACACCATATATTTT
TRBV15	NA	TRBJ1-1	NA	CATSRDSRGNTEAFF	TGTGCCACCAGCAGAGATTCCAGGGGGAACACTGAAGCTTTCTTT
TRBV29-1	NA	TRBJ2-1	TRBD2	CSVGGIGGGYHYNEQFF	TGCAGCGTTGGTGGGATTGGGGGGGGATACCACTACAATGAGCAGTTCTTC
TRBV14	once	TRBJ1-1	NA	CASSQGSGVGDLDTEAFF	TGTGCCAGCAGCCAGGGCTCGGGGGTGGGCGATTTGGACACTGAAGCTTTCTTT
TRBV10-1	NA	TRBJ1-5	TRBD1	CASRRQGAEQPQHF	TGCGCCAGCAGGAGACAGGGGGCAGAGCAGCCCCAGCATTTT
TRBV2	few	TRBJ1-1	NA	CASSQLDTEAFF	TGTGCCAGCAGTCAGTTGGACACTGAAGCTTTCTTT
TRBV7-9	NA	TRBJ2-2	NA	CASSLSQGSTGELFF	TGTGCCAGCAGCTTAAGTCAGGGGAGCACCGGGGAGCTGTTTTTT